These T cell receptor beta chains were read from a single sample in a study of blood T cell repertoires in COVID-19. The method was immunoSEQ multiplex PCR; TCRdb's version includes in-frame clones alone and lacks a portion of them. The sample lists fewer than 85,000 clones; approximately 88% were seen once. The sequenced material came from peripheral blood. These receptors were taken from a man aged 45-60 years with active COVID-19. CDR3s include the opening cysteine and the closing phenylalanine or tryptophan. A D gene is named only where the DNA matches it firmly. Rows give clone size only sometimes, using once, few, many, or a class for an expanded clone.

NA	TRBJ2-7	TRBV11-2	NA	CASTPETESYEQYF	TGTGCCAGTACGCCCGAGACGGAGTCCTACGAGCAGTACTTC
NA	TRBJ2-7	TRBV7-8	NA	CASSFWSDEQYF	TGTGCCAGCAGCTTTTGGAGCGACGAGCAGTACTTC
NA	TRBJ1-3	TRBV7-8	NA	CASSWGPSGNTIYF	TGTGCCAGCAGCTGGGGCCCCTCTGGAAACACCATATATTTT
NA	TRBJ2-2	TRBV7-2	NA	CASSPPGQTNTGELFF	TGTGCCAGCAGCCCTCCCGGACAGACGAACACCGGGGAGCTGTTTTTT
TRBD2	TRBJ2-7	TRBV5-4	NA	CASSLGLAAEQYF	TGTGCCAGCAGCTTGGGACTAGCAGCCGAGCAGTACTTC
TRBD1	TRBJ1-2	TRBV7-9	NA	CASSPPGTGVGGYTF	TGTGCCAGCAGCCCGCCCGGGACAGGGGTGGGTGGCTACACCTTC
TRBD1	TRBJ2-3	TRBV5-8	NA	CASSLVQGSTDTQYF	TGTGCCAGCAGCTTGGTACAGGGGAGCACAGATACGCAGTATTTT
NA	TRBJ1-2	TRBV5-1	NA	CASSLGSLVYGYTF	TGCGCCAGCAGCCTCGGGAGCCTTGTTTATGGCTACACCTTC
NA	TRBJ1-2	TRBV6-5	once	CASSYSGSASYGYTF	TGTGCCAGCAGTTACTCGGGGAGTGCCAGCTATGGCTACACCTTC
NA	TRBJ2-1	TRBV2	NA	CASSEYNEQFF	TGTGCCAGCAGCGAGTACAATGAGCAGTTCTTC
NA	TRBJ2-2	TRBV21-1	NA	CASSKGDRGRYTGELFF	TGTGCCAGCAGCAAAGGGGACAGGGGCAGGTACACCGGGGAGCTGTTTTTT
NA	TRBJ2-3	TRBV3-1/TRBV3-2	NA	CASSLGTTADTQYF	TGTGCCAGCAGCCTCGGGACAACCGCGGATACGCAGTATTTT
TRBD2	TRBJ2-1	TRBV7-3	NA	CASSLGGGINEQFF	TGTGCCAGCAGCCTAGGCGGGGGGATCAATGAGCAGTTCTTC
TRBD2	TRBJ2-3	TRBV7-3	NA	CASSPGLAEWIETDTQYF	TGTGCCAGCAGCCCCGGACTAGCGGAATGGATAGAGACAGATACGCAGTATTTT
TRBD1	TRBJ1-2	TRBV7-9	NA	CASSLDPGGHGYTF	TGTGCCAGCAGCTTAGATCCAGGGGGCCATGGCTACACCTTC
TRBD1	TRBJ1-2	TRBV3-1/TRBV3-2	NA	CASSLKGGQWKNYGYTF	TGTGCCAGCTCACTAAAAGGGGGACAGTGGAAAAACTATGGCTACACCTTC
TRBD1	TRBJ2-1	TRBV5-1	NA	CASGIPNRGNEQFF	TGCGCCAGCGGAATACCCAACAGGGGCAATGAGCAGTTCTTC
TRBD1	TRBJ2-2	TRBV2	NA	CASSDNRGELTGELFF	TGTGCCAGCAGTGATAACAGGGGGGAATTAACCGGGGAGCTGTTTTTT
NA	TRBJ2-7	TRBV7-9	once	CASSPAPQGPNEQYF	TGTGCCAGCAGCCCCGCCCCGCAGGGGCCCAACGAGCAGTACTTC
NA	TRBJ1-6	TRBV9	NA	CASSVDTGFNSPLHF	TGTGCCAGCAGCGTAGACACAGGGTTTAATTCACCCCTCCACTTT
NA	TRBJ1-1	TRBV9	NA	CASSVGTKPGTEAFF	TGTGCCAGCAGCGTCGGGACTAAACCAGGCACTGAAGCTTTCTTT
NA	TRBJ1-2	TRBV6-6	NA	CASSYGQPNYGYTF	TGTGCCAGCAGTTACGGACAGCCGAACTATGGCTACACCTTC
TRBD1	TRBJ2-1	TRBV7-6	NA	CASSFETGGHNEQFF	TGTGCCAGCAGCTTCGAGACAGGGGGCCACAATGAGCAGTTCTTC
NA	TRBJ2-1	TRBV19	NA	CASSTSASYNEQFF	TGTGCCAGTAGTACTAGCGCCTCCTACAATGAGCAGTTCTTC
NA	TRBJ1-2	TRBV27	NA	CASSPTRGGRAYGYTF	TGTGCCAGCAGTCCGACGCGGGGGGGGCGCGCCTATGGCTACACCTTC
TRBD1	TRBJ1-6	TRBV9	NA	CASSVGGTGPSPLHF	TGTGCCAGCAGCGTAGGAGGGACAGGCCCCTCACCCCTCCACTTT
NA	TRBJ2-3	TRBV9	NA	CASSITESVTDTQYF	TGTGCCAGCAGCATTACGGAAAGCGTCACAGATACGCAGTATTTT
TRBD1	TRBJ1-5	TRBV7-2	NA	CASSLKGGRDSNQPQHF	TGTGCCAGCAGCTTAAAAGGGGGCAGGGATAGCAATCAGCCCCAGCATTTT
NA	TRBJ2-7	TRBV5-4	few	CASSLRLAGSEQYF	TGTGCCAGCAGCTTGAGGCTAGCCGGGAGCGAGCAGTACTTC
NA	TRBJ2-7	TRBV10-1	NA	CASSPVTNSYEQYF	TGCGCCAGCAGCCCGGTGACTAACTCCTACGAGCAGTACTTC
TRBD1	TRBJ2-7	TRBV14	NA	CASSQAGTGVFEQYF	TGTGCCAGCAGCCAAGCTGGGACAGGGGTTTTTGAGCAGTACTTC
NA	TRBJ1-4	TRBV2	once	CASSERQITFEKLFF	TGTGCCAGCAGTGAAAGACAGATTACGTTTGAAAAACTGTTTTTT
NA	TRBJ2-1	TRBV4-3	NA	CASSPRGGGDEQFF	TGCGCCAGCAGCCCTAGGGGAGGGGGGGATGAGCAGTTCTTC
TRBD2	TRBJ2-1	TRBV5-6	NA	CASSSPLAGVADEQFF	TGTGCCAGCAGCTCACCACTAGCGGGGGTAGCGGATGAGCAGTTCTTC
NA	TRBJ2-7	TRBV11-3	NA	CASSLDYGEQYF	TGTGCCAGCAGCTTAGACTATGGCGAGCAGTACTTC
NA	TRBJ1-1	TRBV5-1	NA	CASSLVTGNTEAFF	TGCGCCAGCAGCTTGGTAACGGGGAACACTGAAGCTTTCTTT
NA	TRBJ2-5	TRBV30	once	CAWSRGLSVGSETQYF	TGTGCCTGGAGTCGTGGACTAAGCGTGGGTTCAGAGACCCAGTACTTC
NA	TRBJ2-1	TRBV7-9	NA	CASSIRGDEQFF	TGTGCCAGCAGTATCAGGGGGGATGAGCAGTTCTTC
NA	TRBJ2-1	TRBV28	NA	CASRQSASLGNEQFF	TGTGCCAGCAGGCAGTCAGCTAGTCTCGGCAATGAGCAGTTCTTC
NA	TRBJ2-1	TRBV19	NA	CASSMRAVTSYNEQFF	TGTGCCAGTAGTATGAGGGCAGTGACCTCCTACAATGAGCAGTTCTTC
NA	TRBJ2-7	TRBV6-6	NA	CASSSFQGLSEQYF	TGTGCCAGCAGTTCCTTCCAGGGTTTATCCGAGCAGTACTTC
TRBD2	TRBJ2-3	TRBV2	NA	CASSDSSGGDTQYF	TGTGCCAGCAGTGATTCTAGCGGGGGAGATACGCAGTATTTT
NA	TRBJ1-1	TRBV19	NA	CASRPGVPLNTEAFF	TGTGCCAGTAGGCCGGGGGTACCCTTGAACACTGAAGCTTTCTTT
TRBD1	TRBJ1-2	TRBV28	NA	CASRTDRRYGYTF	TGTGCCAGCAGAACGGACAGGCGCTATGGCTACACCTTC
TRBD2	TRBJ2-1	TRBV24-1	once	CATSDALAGSYNEQFF	TGTGCCACCAGTGACGCTCTAGCGGGGTCCTACAATGAGCAGTTCTTC
NA	TRBJ1-2	TRBV25-1	NA	CASSENWAPYGYTF	TGTGCCAGCAGTGAAAACTGGGCCCCCTATGGCTACACCTTC
NA	TRBJ2-7	TRBV5-6	NA	CASSRGSVGSYEQYF	TGTGCCAGCTCAAGGGGGAGCGTCGGATCCTACGAGCAGTACTTC
NA	TRBJ1-5	TRBV7-2	NA	CASSLTSTNQPQHF	TGTGCCAGCAGCTTAACATCGACTAATCAGCCCCAGCATTTT
NA	TRBJ2-1	TRBV27	NA	CATTRGGGNYNEQFF	TGTGCCACCACGCGAGGGGGGGGCAACTACAATGAGCAGTTCTTC
NA	TRBJ2-7	TRBV27	NA	CASSFSEQYF	TGTGCCAGCAGTTTTAGCGAGCAGTACTTC
NA	TRBJ1-5	TRBV27	NA	CASSPSEGRHQPQHF	TGTGCCAGCAGCCCCTCGGAGGGAAGGCATCAGCCCCAGCATTTT
NA	TRBJ1-5	TRBV19	NA	CASSTLNQPQHF	TGTGCCAGTAGTACCCTAAATCAGCCCCAGCATTTT